This record concerns one T cell receptor beta chain sequence. Antigen specificity is unknown. TCRdb's table, derived via immunoSEQ multiplex PCR, lists solely in-frame clones and lacks some. The repertoire has some 10,000 clones, roughly 80% of them found once; the top ten carry under 25%. The entry originates in a study of OX40 agonist ivuxolimab in advanced cancers. About the research overall: Anti-PD-1, anti-PD-L1 or anti-CTLA-4 therapy given earlier was allowed, and around 40% had some.

Study findings and constraints: Clonal expansion from baseline to week 6 occurred in both CD4+ and CD8+ T cells.

The input for sequencing was CD4+ or CD8+ T cells sorted from blood, taken in a trial of the OX40 agonist ivuxolimab. This clonotype was sampled from an adult with an advanced solid tumor such as melanoma, head and neck, liver or kidney cancer.

For the CDR3, the DNA is TGTGCCATCGCGGGACAGGGGTCCGCTGAAGCTTTCTTT. Protein sequence: CAIAGQGSAEAFF. This chain uses TRBV10-3 with TRBJ1-1; 10 bases are shared with TRBD1. The V gene's germline CDR1 is ENHRY and CDR2 SYGVKD. With 8 bases clipped from V and 6 bases from J, the junction kept 6 bases outside the gene matches. This CDR3 has 13 amino acids.